This T cell receptor beta chain was found in a study of blood T cell repertoires in COVID-19. From germline, CDR1 is GTSNPN and CDR2 SVGIG (reference sequence). This CDR3 region has 11 residues. As regards this clone: At one boundary the junction diverges from the germline segment, which might be a read error.

Per the study methods: By means of reference gene primer amplification, nucleated cell counts were estimated. Sequenced by immunoSEQ multiplex PCR; TCRdb stores in-frame clones only, minus some. The V and J calls and clone size were taken over from that table, and D and trimming were inferred from the DNA. The sample includes some 270,000 clones, about 83% of them seen just once. Patients at the Seattle site were enrolled during active infection and followed longitudinally. This TCR came from a woman older than 75 with COVID-19, enrolled during active disease. Sequences were obtained from peripheral blood. V usage is TRBV30 and J usage is TRBJ2-7, with D tentatively TRBD1 (6 bases). CDR3 amino acids: CAWSLMGARNF. The CDR3 coding sequence is TGTGCCTGGAGTCTAATGGGGGCCCGTAACTTC. The variable domain in full, completed from reference TRBV30 and TRBJ2-7, reads SQTIHQWPATLVQPVGSPLSLECTVEGTSNPNLYWYRQAAGRGLQLLFYSVGIGQISSEVPQNLSASRPQDRQFILSSKKLLLSDSGFYLCAWSLMGARNFGPGTRLTVT.